A selection of T cell receptor beta chains follows, all from one sample in a study of early T cells in non-severe SARS-CoV-2 infection. MiXCR, applied by TCRdb to the 5' RACE reads, yields one record per CDR3 protein. This sample carries tens of thousands of distinct CDR3 sequences, roughly 5% of them seen once, and the ten largest clones take about 6.9%. The sample comprised whole blood. The receptors were sampled from an adult who was a healthcare worker with PCR-confirmed SARS-CoV-2 infection or an uninfected control (not recorded which). CDR3s include the opening cysteine and the closing phenylalanine or tryptophan. The D gene is left open where the match is weak. Rows give clone size only sometimes, using once, few, many, or a class for an expanded clone.

>many|TRBV9|NA|TRBJ2-1
CASSVVVRGGEQFF
TGTGCCAGCAGCGTAGTGGTAAGGGGAGGTGAGCAGTTCTTC
>many|TRBV4-1|NA|TRBJ2-7
CASSQDRWTESYEQYF
TGCGCCAGCAGCCAAGATCGGTGGACAGAGTCCTACGAGCAGTACTTC
>many|TRBV20-1|NA|TRBJ1-6
CSARGGALSYNSPLHF
TGCAGTGCTAGAGGCGGGGCCCTCTCCTATAATTCACCCCTCCACTTT
>NA|TRBV29-1|NA|TRBJ1-2
CGVDTHYGYTF
TGCGGCGTTGACACCCACTATGGCTACACCTTC
>few|TRBV5-1|NA|TRBJ2-2
CASSFPNTGELFF
TGCGCCAGCAGCTTTCCGAACACCGGGGAGCTGTTTTTT
>few|TRBV6-6|NA|TRBJ1-1
CASGYMGREEAFF
TGTGCCAGCGGTTACATGGGGAGAGAAGAAGCTTTCTTT
>NA|TRBV30|TRBD1|TRBJ1-5
CAWRGTGDVNQPQHF
TGTGCCTGGAGAGGGACAGGGGACGTCAATCAGCCCCAGCATTTT
>many|TRBV7-3|NA|TRBJ1-2
CASSSGQRTGYTF
TGTGCCAGCAGCTCGGGCCAAAGGACAGGCTACACCTTC
>many|TRBV20-1|NA|TRBJ2-2
CSARDSGRSEELFF
TGCAGTGCTAGAGACTCCGGTCGGTCCGAGGAGCTGTTTTTT
>medium-sized|TRBV20-1|TRBD2|TRBJ2-1
CSAYTSGSSYNEQFF
TGCAGTGCTTACACTAGCGGGAGCTCCTACAATGAGCAGTTCTTC
>many|TRBV5-5|NA|TRBJ2-2
CASSLGRDTGELFF
TGTGCCAGCAGCTTGGGCAGGGACACCGGGGAGCTGTTTTTT
>few|TRBV7-2|NA|TRBJ1-3
CASSTYQARTGNTIYF
TGTGCCAGCAGCACCTATCAAGCGAGAACTGGAAACACCATATATTTT
>many|TRBV6-6|TRBD1|TRBJ2-7
CASSQGDRGYEQYF
TGTGCCAGCAGTCAGGGGGACAGGGGCTACGAGCAGTACTTC
>few|TRBV4-1|TRBD1|TRBJ1-2
CASSQEADRVYGYTF
TGCGCCAGCAGCCAAGAGGCGGACAGGGTGTATGGCTACACCTTC
>NA|TRBV18|TRBD1|TRBJ2-7
CASSPPGQHYEQYF
TGTGCCAGCTCACCCCCGGGACAGCACTACGAGCAGTACTTC
>few|TRBV9|TRBD2|TRBJ2-1
CASSPGGRVNEQFF
TGTGCCAGCAGCCCGGGGGGGCGTGTCAATGAGCAGTTCTTC
>many|TRBV20-1|TRBD2|TRBJ2-3
CSARTAGVSTDTQYF
TGCAGTGCTAGAACGGCGGGGGTTAGCACAGATACGCAGTATTTT
>few|TRBV7-9|NA|TRBJ1-1
CASSLAAAGMVTAFF
TGTGCCAGCAGCTTAGCAGCAGCGGGCATGGTGACCGCTTTCTTT
>many|TRBV5-1|TRBD1|TRBJ1-1
CASSLGQPNTEAFF
TGTGCCAGCAGTCTGGGACAGCCGAACACTGAAGCTTTCTTT
>few|TRBV29-1|NA|TRBJ2-7
CSVAQTVYEQYF
TGCAGCGTTGCACAGACTGTCTACGAGCAGTACTTC
>NA|TRBV12-3/TRBV12-4|TRBD2|TRBJ2-3
CASSSKGPGGREDTQYF
TGTGCCAGCAGTTCTAAGGGGCCCGGCGGGAGGGAGGATACGCAGTATTTT
>many|TRBV28|TRBD1|TRBJ2-5
CASSTPGQVQETQYF
TGTGCCAGCAGTACCCCTGGACAGGTACAAGAGACCCAGTACTTC
>many|TRBV18|NA|TRBJ2-1
CASSKGYRGGEQFF
TGTGCCAGCTCCAAGGGATACAGGGGAGGCGAGCAGTTCTTC
>many|TRBV20-1|TRBD2|TRBJ2-1
CSARAGEGNEQFF
TGCAGTGCTCGTGCGGGAGAGGGAAATGAGCAGTTCTTC
>many|TRBV6-1|TRBD1|TRBJ2-3
CASSDQTGPDTQYF
TGTGCCAGCAGTGACCAGACAGGGCCAGATACGCAGTATTTT
>many|TRBV20-1|TRBD1|TRBJ2-1
CSAPSRDRGYNEQFF
TGCAGTGCTCCGAGTCGGGACAGGGGCTACAATGAGCAGTTCTTC
>many|TRBV29-1|NA|TRBJ1-1
CSVETRLMNTEAFF
TGCAGCGTTGAAACCCGGTTGATGAACACTGAAGCTTTCTTT